The 28 T cell receptor beta chains in this list originate from one sample, sequenced in a study of Ad26.COV2.S vaccination and SARS-CoV-2 variants. Some clones are missing from TCRdb's copy, which holds only in-frame ones; the method was immunoSEQ multiplex PCR. Found here are 350,000 to 400,000 clones, 88% of them singletons; the top ten hold roughly 3.2%. Treatment denoted: 19 received Ad26.COV2.S at low or high dose, single or two shots; about 5 received placebo; per-sample allocation not given. Collection of the samples took place on day 63 after the first injection of vaccine or placebo. The source was peripheral blood, collected in a trial of Ad26.COV2.S vaccine versus placebo. The receptors derive from a person between 18 and 65 years old who received the Ad26.COV2.S COVID-19 vaccine or a placebo.

The chain couples TRBV19 to TRBJ2-7, with unresolved D. V lost 7 bases, J lost 5 bases, and 18 bases lay in between. Germline CDR1 LNHDA, CDR2 SQIVND (reference sequence). This CDR3 spans 14 amino acids. The CDR3 sequence: CASTGHQSPHEQYF. CDR3 nucleotide sequence: TGTGCCAGTACTGGGCACCAGTCCCCCCACGAGCAGTACTTC.

The genes are TRBV7-2 and TRBJ2-5, with D perhaps TRBD2 (6 bases). The CDR3 consists of 15 residues. CDR1 and CDR2 (germline): SGHTA, FQGNSA. Trimming removed 2 bases at V and 2 bases at J, with 12 bases between. This chain's CDR3 is CASSLQAGTQETQYF. The CDR3 DNA is TGTGCCAGCAGCTTACAGGCAGGGACTCAAGAGACCCAGTACTTC.

This clone was detected only a few times. The rearrangement joins TRBV11-2 to TRBJ2-1; no definite D call. Germline-derived CDR1 and CDR2 are SGHAT and FQNNGV. V lost 0 bases and J 7 bases, leaving 7 bases between the germline ends. This CDR3 spans 13 amino acids. Here the CDR3 DNA reads TGTGCCAGCAGCTTAGATAACAAGAATGAGCAGTTCTTC. Translating it yields CASSLDNKNEQFF.

This clone was recorded a few times. This chain uses TRBV2 with TRBJ1-5, with 7 bases identical to TRBD1. The CDR3 consists of 15 residues. CDR1 SNHLY and CDR2 FYNNEI come from the germline V gene. J was trimmed by 1 base and V by 4 bases; bases with no gene match: 4. DNA for the CDR3: TGTGCCAGCAGTGGACAGGGAATCAGCAATCAGCCCCAGCATTTT. Protein sequence: CASSGQGISNQPQHF.

The V call is TRBV7-2, the J call TRBJ1-6, with D possibly being TRBD1 (6 bases). The CDR3 covers 15 residues. CDR1 SGHTA and CDR2 FQGNSA come from the germline V gene. Trimming shortened V by 2 bases and J by 10 bases, and 15 bases separated the two germline ends. The CDR3 DNA reads as TGTGCCAGCAGCTTATTAGGGGGTGAGCGGTCACCCCTCCACTTT. Its protein is CASSLLGGERSPLHF.

This chain connects TRBV7-2 to TRBJ2-2, with 7 bases lining up with TRBD1. Germline V lookup: CDR1 SGHTA, CDR2 FQGNSA. J gave up 2 bases and V 5 bases, and 5 bases lay outside the gene matches. The length of the CDR3 is 15 residues. The CDR3 sequence is CASSRDSVNTGELFF. In nucleotides, the CDR3 is TGTGCCAGCAGCAGGGACAGCGTAAACACCGGGGAGCTGTTTTTT. The complete variable domain, with remaining parts taken from reference TRBV7-2 and TRBJ2-2, reads GAGVSQSPSNKVTEKGKDVELRCDPISGHTALYWYRQSLGQGLEFLIYFQGNSAPDKSGLPSDRFSAERTGGSVSTLTIQRTQQEDSAVYLCASSRDSVNTGELFFGEGSRLTVL.

The chain couples TRBV9 to TRBJ1-2; perhaps TRBD1 as D (6 bases). Trimming removed 0 bases at V and 4 bases at J, with 10 bases between. The CDR3 is 14 amino acids. The germline gives CDR1 SGDLS, CDR2 YYNGEE. The CDR3: CASSVEGRGYGYTF. The CDR3 region has the DNA TGTGCCAGCAGCGTAGAGGGCAGGGGCTATGGCTACACCTTC.

The chain recombines TRBV4-1 with TRBJ2-7; maybe TRBD2 (6 bases). From germline, CDR1 is MGHRA and CDR2 YSYEKL. The V end was cut by 3 bases, the J end by 5 bases, with 14 bases between. There are 14 residues in the CDR3. CDR3 DNA sequence: TGCGCCAGCAGCCATACGGGAGATTCCCACGAGCAGTACTTC. Translated: CASSHTGDSHEQYF.

The chain links TRBV18 to TRBJ2-7; maybe TRBD1 (7 bases). This CDR3 has 14 amino acids. Trimming took off 3 bases at V and 3 bases at J, with 12 bases between the two ends. Germline V CDR1 and CDR2: KGHSH, LQKENI. For the CDR3, the DNA is TGTGCCAGCTCACCGACTAGACAGGGCTACGAGCAGTACTTC. It yields the protein CASSPTRQGYEQYF.

V is TRBV11-2 and J is TRBJ2-7, with 7 bases fitting TRBD2. Looked up from germline, CDR1 is SGHAT and CDR2 is FQNNGV. The CDR3 runs 13 residues. CDR3: CASGLAVTYEQYF. The CDR3 DNA follows: TGTGCTTCAGGGCTAGCGGTAACCTACGAGCAGTACTTC.

Note on this clone: Its ends do not fully match the called genes, so a read error is possible. The chain is built from TRBV6-1 and TRBJ1-5; D call uncertain. CDR1 and CDR2 from the germline V gene are MNHNS and SASEGT. The CDR3 covers 13 residues. CDR3 DNA sequence: TGTGCCAGCAGTGTAGCTTACAATCAGCCCCTGCTTTTT. This codes for CASSVAYNQPLLF.

The chain links TRBV11-2 to TRBJ2-7, with D possibly TRBD2 on 6 matching bases. Trimming took 5 bases from V and 1 from J, leaving 18 bases between them. In germline, CDR1 is SGHAT, CDR2 FQNNGV. CDR3 size: 16 residues. The CDR3 reads CASSPPRDGGSYEQYF. CDR3 coding DNA: TGTGCCAGCAGCCCCCCCCGGGACGGAGGGTCCTACGAGCAGTACTTC.

The chain links TRBV7-8 to TRBJ1-2, with 7 nucleotides matching TRBD1. The CDR3 extends over 13 amino acids. J was trimmed by 5 bases and V by 5 bases; bases with no gene match: 5. The germline CDR1 and CDR2 sequences are SGHVS and FQNEAQ. The DNA for the CDR3 is TGTGCCAGCAGCCGGACAGGAGAATATGGCTACACCTTC. As protein: CASSRTGEYGYTF.

This clone showed up just once. The chain uses TRBV7-9 and TRBJ1-2; possible D gene TRBD1, 5 bases. This CDR3 spans 15 amino acids. Trimming stripped 5 bases from V and 4 bases from J, with 17 bases between. The germline V gene has CDR1 SEHNR and CDR2 FQNEAQ (reference sequence). The DNA for the CDR3 is TGTGCCAGCAGCAAACACCTGACAGTGACCTATGGCTACACCTTC. This sequence encodes CASSKHLTVTYGYTF.

Concerning this clone: Its ends do not fully match the called genes, so a read error is possible. The chain combines TRBV7-2 with TRBJ1-3; D not certain. The germline V gene has CDR1 SGHTA and CDR2 FQGNSA. This CDR3 has 14 amino acids. The CDR3 coding sequence is TGTGCCAGCAGCCTAGCCCGTAAAGGAAACACCATATATTTT. Protein product: CASSLARKGNTIYF.

Comment on this clone: Other DNA sequences within the sample encode an identical CDR3. The chain carries TRBV10-3 and TRBJ2-2; 9 bases are a match to TRBD1. Germline V gene data show CDR1 as ENHRY and CDR2 as SYGVKD. With 0 bases clipped from V and 5 bases from J, the junction kept 1 base outside the gene matches. This CDR3 contains 15 residues. The chain's CDR3 is CAISESGTGTGELFF. CDR3 in DNA: TGTGCCATCAGTGAGTCTGGGACAGGGACCGGGGAGCTGTTTTTT.

The rearrangement links TRBV19 to TRBJ1-2; D call uncertain. The CDR3 is 13 residues long. Germline V CDR1 and CDR2: LNHDA, SQIVND (reference sequence). The V end lost 3 bases, the J end lost 2 bases, and 7 bases lay between the germline ends. The CDR3 loop is CASSMTQNYGYTF. The DNA for the CDR3 is TGTGCCAGTAGTATGACACAGAACTATGGCTACACCTTC.

This chain links TRBV27 with TRBJ1-2; D is undetermined. CDR1 is MNHEY, CDR2 SMNVEV, per germline (reference sequence). Trimming stripped 7 bases from V and 3 bases from J, with 9 bases between. The CDR3 is 12 residues long. The CDR3 nucleotides are TGTGCCAGCAAAGGGCCTGACTATGGCTACACCTTC. Residues: CASKGPDYGYTF.

Here the CDR3 reads CASSIGGNGEKLFF. CDR3 nucleotide sequence: TGTGCCAGTAGTATAGGTGGGAACGGTGAAAAACTGTTTTTT. V is TRBV19 and J is TRBJ1-4; D ambiguous. Trimming shortened V by 1 base and J by 7 bases, and 10 bases separated the two germline ends. Germline-derived CDR1 and CDR2 are LNHDA and SQIVND (reference sequence). The CDR3 spans 14 residues.

The J gene is TRBJ2-3, the V gene TRBV3-1 (or the pseudogene TRBV3-2), with 7 bases matching TRBD1. The CDR3 contains 13 residues. The ends lost 2 bases at V and 4 bases at J; junction bases unmatched: 0. Germline V gene data show CDR1 as LGHDT and CDR2 as YNNKEL (reference sequence). The CDR3 is CASSQQGADTQYF. DNA for the CDR3: TGTGCCAGCAGCCAACAGGGGGCAGATACGCAGTATTTT.

The DNA for the CDR3 is TGCGCCAGCAGCCAAGAGATGCCGAATGAGCAGTTCTTC. Translated: CASSQEMPNEQFF. The J gene is TRBJ2-1, the V gene TRBV4-1; D call uncertain. Germline lookup yields CDR1 MGHRA and CDR2 YSYEKL. The ends were cut back, 0 bases at V and 7 bases at J, with 7 bases in the middle. This CDR3 has 13 amino acids.

The sample holds one count of this clone. The CDR3 coding sequence is TGTGCCAGCAGTGCCGAACATGCAACTAATGAAAAACTGTTTTTT. Amino acid sequence: CASSAEHATNEKLFF. V gene TRBV2 combines with J gene TRBJ1-4; D uncertain. The germline V gene encodes CDR1 SNHLY and CDR2 FYNNEI. Trimming left V 4 bases short and J 0 bases short, with 9 bases between. The CDR3 loop spans 15 amino acids.

This clone is a singleton in its sample. The V gene is TRBV5-1, the J gene TRBJ2-3; a possible D gene is TRBD2 (5 bases). The V end was cut by 2 bases, the J end by 0 bases, with 10 bases between. The CDR3 extends over 15 amino acids. Germline loops: CDR1 SGHRS, CDR2 YFSETQ. CDR3 region: CASSFIGMSTDTQYF. In DNA, the CDR3 is TGCGCCAGCAGCTTCATCGGGATGAGCACAGATACGCAGTATTTT.

This clone was seen a handful of times. The genes are TRBV10-3 and TRBJ1-2; no clear D. The CDR3 runs to 12 residues. The V gene's germline CDR1 is ENHRY and CDR2 SYGVKD. V was trimmed by 0 bases and J by 8 bases, leaving 7 bases between them. The CDR3 bases are TGTGCCATCAGTGAGTCTGACTGGGGCTACACCTTC. Its protein product is CAISESDWGYTF.

The chain is built from TRBV6-2 or TRBV6-3 and TRBJ1-6, with unresolved D. The CDR3 is 16 amino acids. Germline V CDR1 and CDR2: MNHEY, SVGEGT. V lost 5 bases and J 11 bases, leaving 22 bases between the germline ends. DNA for the CDR3: TGTGCCAGCAGTAAAGTAAGTCGTGGGCGGCGGACACCCCTCCACTTT. This sequence encodes CASSKVSRGRRTPLHF.

V gene TRBV11-2 combines with J gene TRBJ2-6; unclear D gene. This CDR3 has 19 residues. V was pared by 4 bases and J by 1 base, with 20 bases between. Germline V gene lookup returns CDR1 SGHAT and CDR2 FQNNGV. The DNA of the CDR3 is TGTGCCAGCAGCTCTTACTCCCGGACGGAATTGTCTGGGGCCAACGTCCTGACTTTC. This encodes CASSSYSRTELSGANVLTF.

This sequence joins TRBV5-4 and TRBJ2-5; TRBD1 or TRBD2 may be the D gene (7 bases each). V shed 2 bases and J shed 8 bases, with 19 bases lying between them. The CDR3 spans 15 residues. Germline V CDR1 and CDR2: SGHNT, YYREEE (reference sequence). This chain's CDR3 is CASSFGGPGGDTQYF. The CDR3 region has the DNA TGTGCCAGCAGCTTCGGGGGACCAGGGGGGGATACCCAGTACTTC.

The rearrangement links TRBV5-1 to TRBJ2-7, with a weak D call TRBD2 (6 bases). The CDR3 extends over 14 amino acids. V was cut by 0 bases and J by 4 bases, with 11 bases left in between. Germline CDR1 is SGHRS and CDR2 is YFSETQ. The CDR3 sequence: CASSLDGGNYEQYF. The CDR3 region has the DNA TGCGCCAGCAGCTTGGACGGGGGAAATTACGAGCAGTACTTC.